These 18 T cell receptor delta chains were sequenced from one sample in a study of γδ T cells in repeated Plasmodium falciparum infection (dated by TCRdb to the early 2020s). For bulk TCR repertoire analysis, Vgamma9/Vdelta2+ and Vdelta2-negative gammadelta T cell populations were flow-sorted out of peripheral blood mononuclear cells. The library came from multiplex PCR. Instrument used: Illumina MiSeq. The public reads were reprocessed by TCRdb using CATT, and rows of matching DNA were later combined. The sample records tens of thousands of delta-chain clones, around 1.7% of which are singletons. Of the sample, about 15% falls within the top ten clones. Specimen: gamma-delta T cells from blood. These receptors were obtained from a pool of human donors (malaria-infected and uninfected, not separated).

This clone was observed a few times. The TCRdb protein comes from a much larger clone and disagrees with this DNA's translation at residue 11, likely due to a read error; the protein given here is derived from the DNA. The genes are TRDV1 and TRDJ1; 11 bases are shared with TRDD3. The J gene, left out of TCRdb, was set here by checking the DNA against germline. This CDR3 region has 19 residues. CDR1 is TSWWSYY and CDR2 is QGS in the germline V gene. After removal of 2 bases from V and 8 bases from J, the junction contained 19 bases not matched to a gene. The CDR3, as DNA: TGTGCTCTTGGGGAAGGGGCTAAAACCCGTATTGGGGGATACGACAAACTCATCTTT. Translation: CALGEGAKTRIGGYDKLIF.

This clone was seen many times. This DNA's translation differs at residue 7 from TCRdb's protein, which comes from a much larger clone; a read error is likely, and the protein shown is translated from the DNA. V gene TRDV1 combines with J gene TRDJ1, with TRDD3 matching 10 bases. V gave up 9 bases and J gave up 4 bases; unmatched junction bases: 8. The CDR3 consists of 14 residues. Germline CDR1 and CDR2: TSWWSYY and QGS. Written as DNA, the CDR3 is TGTGCTCTCCTGGGGGATATCGGCTTCGATAAACTCATCTTT. Its protein is CALLGDIGFDKLIF.

This clone has a count of ten or more. The TCRdb protein comes from a much larger clone and disagrees with this DNA's translation at residue 10, likely due to a read error; the protein given here is derived from the DNA. V is TRDV1 and J is TRDJ1; D not certain. The J gene, not given by TCRdb, was assigned here from a germline match of the nucleotide sequence. Germline values: CDR1 TSWWSYY, CDR2 QGS. The V end was cut by 0 bases, the J end by 1 base, with 12 bases between. This CDR3 is built from 16 residues. CDR3 region: CALGELDPLCTDKLIF. DNA of the CDR3: TGTGCTCTTGGGGAACTGGACCCATTGTGCACCGATAAACTCATCTTT.

This clone was detected ten times or more. TCRdb's protein for this DNA is that of a much larger clone and differs from the translation at residue 8, likely a read error; the protein shown is the DNA translation. The rearrangement uses TRDV1 and TRDJ1, with 8 bases matching TRDD3. The CDR3 consists of 22 residues. V dropped 0 bases and J dropped 0; count of bases not matched to a gene: 21. Germline CDR1 is TSWWSYY and CDR2 is QGS. The CDR3 region is CALGELRPTFWGKTSYTDKLIF. The CDR3 DNA reads as TGTGCTCTTGGGGAACTAAGACCGACCTTCTGGGGGAAAACTAGCTACACCGATAAACTCATCTTT.

There are many counts of this clone. A read error may be the cause here, since a much bigger clone is one base away. The same CDR3 also results from other DNA sequences found in this sample. This rearrangement joins TRDV2 to TRDJ1; TRDD3 might be the D (6 bases). V lost 0 bases and J 0 bases, leaving 19 bases between the germline ends. Germline CDR1 and CDR2: GEAIGNYY and EKD. This CDR3 spans 18 amino acids. CDR3 DNA sequence: TGTGCCTGTGACACCGAACTCTTTCCCTTGGGGGACACCGATAAACTCATCTTT. This codes for CACDTELFPLGDTDKLIF.

This clone was observed a few times. The mismatch at residue 4 between this DNA's translation and the TCRdb protein of a much larger clone likely reflects a read error; the protein shown is translated from the DNA. The chain combines TRDV3 with TRDJ1; no clear D. This CDR3 contains 16 residues. The germline V gene has CDR1 TVYSNPD and CDR2 GDNSRS (reference sequence). V gave up 2 bases and J gave up 1 base, with 20 bases separating them. The chain's CDR3 is CAFGSQHGLTTDKLIF. The CDR3, as DNA: TGTGCCTTTGGCTCCCAACACGGTTTGACCACCGATAAACTCATCTTT.

This clone has just a few counts. With only one base between it and a far larger clone, this is likely a read error. The sample has other DNA sequences that encode this CDR3 too. The DNA for the CDR3 is TGTGCCCGTACCTTCCTGCGTACTGGGGTGTTAGGGTACACCGATAAACTCATCTTT. Translation: CARTFLRTGVLGYTDKLIF. The chain employs TRDV3 and TRDJ1; D is tentatively TRDD2 or TRDD3 (7 bases each). The CDR3 is made up of 19 amino acids. Germline values: CDR1 TVYSNPD, CDR2 GDNSRS (reference sequence). V was trimmed by 5 bases and J by 0 bases, leaving 31 bases between them.

This clone came up many times. A read error likely explains why the TCRdb protein, taken from a much larger clone, differs from this DNA's translation at residue 15; the protein shown is translated from the DNA. The chain links TRDV2 to TRDJ3, with TRDD3 matching over 7 bases. The J gene, not given by TCRdb, was assigned here from a germline match of the nucleotide sequence. The V gene's germline CDR1 is GEAIGNYY and CDR2 EKD. CDR3 length: 18 residues. CDR3 sequence (DNA): TGTGCCTGTGACACCGGGGGATTTAGCTCCTGGGACACCCGACGGATGTTTTTC. Its protein product is CACDTGGFSSWDTRRMFF.

This clone has only a few counts. The mismatch at residue 6 between this DNA's translation and the TCRdb protein of a much larger clone likely reflects a read error; the protein shown is translated from the DNA. V and J are TRDV1 and TRDJ1; TRDD2 is a possible D gene (6 bases). Since TCRdb gives no J gene, matching the DNA to germline was used here to assign it. The CDR3 sequence is 21 residues long. From germline, CDR1 is TSWWSYY and CDR2 QGS. V lost 1 base and J 0 bases, leaving 27 bases between the germline ends. The CDR3 region is CALGEQVILRPSGFYTDKLIF. DNA for the CDR3: TGTGCTCTTGGGGAACAGGTTATCCTACGCCCCTCAGGGTTTTACACCGATAAACTCATCTTT.

This clone has ten or more counts. With only one base between it and a far larger clone, this is likely a read error. The sample carries other DNA sequences with the same CDR3. This rearrangement joins TRDV1 to TRDJ1; D might be TRDD2 or TRDD3, each matching 8 bases. CDR3 length equals 22 residues. Germline lookup yields CDR1 TSWWSYY and CDR2 QGS. Trimming pared 5 bases from V and 2 bases from J, leaving 36 bases between. CDR3 bases: TGTGCTCTTGGGCCGCCAAGCCTTCCTATGGTACTGGGGGGGTCCACGACCGATAAACTCATCTTT. This sequence encodes CALGPPSLPMVLGGSTTDKLIF.

Turning to this clone: The amino acid sequence in TCRdb belongs to a much larger clone and departs from this DNA's translation at residue 5, likely a sequencing read error; the sequence shown is translated from the DNA. The chain carries TRDV1 and TRDJ3; TRDD3 matches 11 bases. Matching the DNA to germline supplied the J gene, which TCRdb does not give. Germline V CDR1 and CDR2: TSWWSYY, QGS. This CDR3 contains 21 residues. The chain's CDR3 is CALGKLPTGWGIRWDTRQMFF. DNA of the CDR3: TGTGCTCTTGGGAAACTACCTACAGGGTGGGGGATACGATGGGACACCCGACAGATGTTTTTC.

This clone is medium-sized by share. Other DNA sequences in the same sample also yield this CDR3. The V call is TRDV1, the J call TRDJ1; 8 bases fit TRDD2. Germline V gene data show CDR1 as TSWWSYY and CDR2 as QGS. This CDR3 has 20 amino acids. J lost 0 bases, V lost 3 bases, and 18 bases had no gene match. DNA for the CDR3: TGTGCTCTTGGGGACCCACAATCTTCCTACCCTCACCCGTACACCGATAAACTCATCTTT. Residues: CALGDPQSSYPHPYTDKLIF.

The sample holds a few counts of this clone. TCRdb's listed protein matches a much larger clone and diverges from this DNA's translation at residue 17, likely through a read error; the protein shown comes from the DNA. The V gene is TRDV3, the J gene TRDJ1; 13 bases fit TRDD3. No J segment appears in TCRdb, so it was assigned here by matching the sequence to germline. Germline assignment: CDR1 TVYSNPD and CDR2 GDNSRS (reference sequence). Losses at the gene ends were 0 bases for V and 6 bases for J; bases not matched to a gene: 31. This CDR3 is built from 23 residues. The CDR3 sequence is CAFRGALPTDWFTGGYGENKLIF. CDR3 sequence (DNA): TGTGCCTTTAGGGGAGCCCTTCCTACGGATTGGTTTACTGGGGGATACGGTGAAAATAAACTCATCTTT.

This clone was counted only a few times. The translation of this DNA and the TCRdb protein of a much larger clone differ at residue 11, probably owing to a read error; the protein shown here is translated from the DNA. The chain combines TRDV2 with TRDJ1, with unresolved D. CDR1 and CDR2 from the germline V gene are GEAIGNYY and EKD. The CDR3 is 17 residues long. V was pared by 0 bases and J by 1 base, with 17 bases between. Written as DNA, the CDR3 is TGTGCCTGTGACACCTTAGGACTCTCAGAGGGCACCGATAAACTCATCTTT. Amino acids: CACDTLGLSEGTDKLIF.

Comments on this clone: A read error likely explains why the TCRdb protein, taken from a much larger clone, differs from this DNA's translation at residue 16; the protein shown is translated from the DNA. The gene calls are TRDV1 and TRDJ1, with TRDD3 matching over 8 bases. TCRdb carries no J gene annotation; the J gene was assigned here by matching the DNA with germline. Germline assignment: CDR1 TSWWSYY and CDR2 QGS. The CDR3 covers 21 residues. The V gene end was trimmed by 2 bases and the J gene end by 5 bases; junction bases not matched to a gene: 25. The CDR3 spells CALGEGPPFTRGYWFGDKLIF. CDR3 DNA sequence: TGTGCTCTTGGGGAAGGGCCCCCCTTTACTCGGGGATACTGGTTTGGGGATAAACTCATCTTT.

In this sample, this clone turned up many times. In the same sample, other DNA sequences code for this CDR3. The chain uses TRDV1 and TRDJ1, with D possibly TRDD3 on 6 matching bases. CDR1 and CDR2 from the germline V gene are TSWWSYY and QGS. The length of the CDR3 is 20 residues. Deletions cut 3 bases from V and 1 base from J, with 27 bases between. This CDR3 reads CALGENSGPSLGVLTDKLIF. Here the CDR3 DNA reads TGTGCTCTTGGGGAGAACAGCGGGCCATCCTTGGGGGTCCTCACCGATAAACTCATCTTT.

This clone was seen at least ten times. This chain connects TRDV1 to TRDJ1; TRDD3 agrees at 10 bases. No J gene is reported in TCRdb; it was inferred here by comparing the DNA with germline. Looked up from germline, CDR1 is TSWWSYY and CDR2 is QGS. Trimming removed 4 bases from V and 0 bases from J; junction bases left unmatched: 20. This CDR3 is built from 21 residues. CDR3 protein: CALGVFSELGDTALYTDKLIF. DNA of the CDR3: TGTGCTCTTGGGGTCTTTTCCGAGTTGGGGGATACCGCGCTGTACACCGATAAACTCATCTTT.

Comments on this clone: Given a far larger clone just one base away, this is likely a sequencing read error. In the same sample, other DNA sequences code for this CDR3. The CDR3 region is CALGEMNTGGYAVRYTDKLIF. CDR3 nucleotide sequence: TGTGCTCTTGGGGAAATGAACACCGGGGGATACGCAGTAAGGTACACCGATAAGCTCATCTTT. The V gene corresponds to TRDV1; no J gene was called; the table assigns TRDD3, which was not confirmed against the DNA. CDR3 size: 21 residues. CDR1 and CDR2 (germline): TSWWSYY, QGS.